This is a list of T cell receptor beta chains from one sample in a study of graft-versus-host responses after intestinal transplantation. The table came from immunoSEQ multiplex PCR; TCRdb's copy has only in-frame clones and leaves some out. This table has roughly 13,000 clones, about 30% appearing once. Sequencing was performed on alloreactive CD4+ T cells from a mixed lymphocyte reaction culture, taken before intestinal transplant. These receptors were obtained from a human patient who received an intestinal transplant. Both conserved end residues are part of each CDR3. The order of the fields is V gene, clone size, J gene, D gene, CDR3 DNA, CDR3 protein. A D gene is named only where the DNA matches it firmly. Expanded clones are given a class, and other clones once, few, many or no size at all.

V gene: TRBV29-1; clone size: .; J gene: TRBJ2-7; D gene: .; CDR3 DNA: TGCAGCGGTCTGGACACCTCGTACGAGCAGTACTTC; CDR3 protein: CSGLDTSYEQYF
V gene: TRBV2; clone size: few; J gene: TRBJ2-2; D gene: TRBD2; CDR3 DNA: TGTGCCACCAGGAGACTAGCGAAGACCGGGGAGCTGTTTTTT; CDR3 protein: CATRRLAKTGELFF
V gene: TRBV7-9; clone size: few; J gene: TRBJ2-3; D gene: TRBD1; CDR3 DNA: TGTGCCAGCAGCTTAGTATTGGGACAGGGGACCGATACGCAGTATTTT; CDR3 protein: CASSLVLGQGTDTQYF
V gene: TRBV29-1; clone size: .; J gene: TRBJ1-1; D gene: .; CDR3 DNA: TGCAGCGTTGAAGATCCATACAGCGAAGCTTTCTTT; CDR3 protein: CSVEDPYSEAFF
V gene: TRBV4-1; clone size: .; J gene: TRBJ2-2; D gene: .; CDR3 DNA: TGCGCCAGCAGCCAAGTGTGGGGAGCCGGGGAGCTGTTTTTT; CDR3 protein: CASSQVWGAGELFF
V gene: TRBV19; clone size: .; J gene: TRBJ1-2; D gene: .; CDR3 DNA: TGTGCCAGTAGTACCCTTACCGACTTCGCTAACTATGGCTACACCTTC; CDR3 protein: CASSTLTDFANYGYTF
V gene: TRBV6-5; clone size: .; J gene: TRBJ2-5; D gene: .; CDR3 DNA: TGTGCCAGCAGTTACTCAGGGTCCCAAGAGACCCAGTACTTC; CDR3 protein: CASSYSGSQETQYF
V gene: TRBV6-1; clone size: .; J gene: TRBJ1-1; D gene: .; CDR3 DNA: TGTGCCAGCAGTGAGACTCAGGGTTCCACTGAAGCTTTCTTT; CDR3 protein: CASSETQGSTEAFF
V gene: TRBV2; clone size: medium-sized; J gene: TRBJ1-4; D gene: .; CDR3 DNA: TGTGCCAGCAGTGATATCTGGGCGCGGGGTGAAAAACTGTTTTTT; CDR3 protein: CASSDIWARGEKLFF
V gene: TRBV2; clone size: .; J gene: TRBJ1-4; D gene: .; CDR3 DNA: TGTGCCAGCAGCCAAACAGGGCGGGGTGAAAAACTGTTTTTT; CDR3 protein: CASSQTGRGEKLFF
V gene: TRBV6-1; clone size: .; J gene: TRBJ1-1; D gene: .; CDR3 DNA: TGTGCCAGCAGCCCGGACAGAGGACGCGTGGCTTTCTTT; CDR3 protein: CASSPDRGRVAFF
V gene: TRBV6-6; clone size: few; J gene: TRBJ2-7; D gene: TRBD1; CDR3 DNA: TGTGCCAGCAGTTACAACAGGGGAGAATACGAGCAGTACTTC; CDR3 protein: CASSYNRGEYEQYF
V gene: TRBV5-1; clone size: .; J gene: TRBJ2-3; D gene: .; CDR3 DNA: TGCGCCAGCAGCTTGGACGGGGTGGTGGTTGCAGATACGCAGTATTTT; CDR3 protein: CASSLDGVVVADTQYF
V gene: TRBV6-1; clone size: few; J gene: TRBJ2-7; D gene: .; CDR3 DNA: TGTGCCAGCAGGGGGCTTGGACTGGCGTACGAGCAGTACTTC; CDR3 protein: CASRGLGLAYEQYF
V gene: TRBV2; clone size: few; J gene: TRBJ2-5; D gene: TRBD2; CDR3 DNA: TGTGCCAGCAGTGAAACTAGCGGGATAGGAGAGACCCAGTACTTC; CDR3 protein: CASSETSGIGETQYF
V gene: TRBV4-1; clone size: .; J gene: TRBJ1-4; D gene: .; CDR3 DNA: TGCGCCAGCAGCCATATTGGGTACGGGGGGGCTACCGAAAAACTGTTTTTT; CDR3 protein: CASSHIGYGGATEKLFF
V gene: TRBV5-6; clone size: .; J gene: TRBJ2-1; D gene: TRBD1; CDR3 DNA: TGTGCCAGCAGCTTTCGCACCGGGACAGACACTAATGAGCAGTTCTTC; CDR3 protein: CASSFRTGTDTNEQFF
V gene: TRBV27; clone size: .; J gene: TRBJ2-7; D gene: TRBD2; CDR3 DNA: TGTGCCAGCAGTCTCATGGGGGGAGGGGACGAGCAGTACTTC; CDR3 protein: CASSLMGGGDEQYF
V gene: TRBV6-6; clone size: .; J gene: TRBJ1-1; D gene: .; CDR3 DNA: TGTGCCACTACCTCCTCCGGAAGGGGCACTGAAGCTTTCTTT; CDR3 protein: CATTSSGRGTEAFF
V gene: TRBV5-1; clone size: .; J gene: TRBJ2-7; D gene: .; CDR3 DNA: TGCGCCAGCAGCATAAGGGGGGAGGGGGTCTACGAGCAGTACTTC; CDR3 protein: CASSIRGEGVYEQYF
V gene: TRBV6-6; clone size: .; J gene: TRBJ1-2; D gene: TRBD1; CDR3 DNA: TGTGCCAGCAGTTACTCACTCCAGGGGGCGATTGGCTACACCTTC; CDR3 protein: CASSYSLQGAIGYTF
V gene: TRBV19; clone size: .; J gene: TRBJ2-5; D gene: .; CDR3 DNA: TGTGCCAGTAGTATATGGGGGGTTGAAGAGACCCAGTACTTC; CDR3 protein: CASSIWGVEETQYF
V gene: TRBV18; clone size: .; J gene: TRBJ1-1; D gene: .; CDR3 DNA: TGTGCCAGCTCACCCGAGACAGGTGAAGCTTTCTTT; CDR3 protein: CASSPETGEAFF
V gene: TRBV10-3; clone size: .; J gene: TRBJ2-3; D gene: .; CDR3 DNA: TGTGCCATCAGTTCTGGACGAGATACGCAGTATTTT; CDR3 protein: CAISSGRDTQYF